The 20 T cell receptor beta chains presented below share a single source sample, sequenced in a study of read filtering for tumor transcriptome and immune sequencing. From roughly 390 ng of RNA, a library with molecular barcoded alpha/delta and beta/gamma adaptors was made. TCRdb analysed the reads with MiXCR anew, one entry per CDR3 protein. This sample has fewer than 35,000 distinct CDR3 sequences, with about 18% found just once. Input material: a population of CD138-negative cells sorted from bone marrow. The receptors here all came from a donor at least 40 years old with multiple myeloma.

The genes are TRBV20-1 and TRBJ2-3, with D unresolved. Germline V gene data show CDR1 as DFQATT and CDR2 as SNEGSKA (reference sequence). This CDR3 spans 13 amino acids. V gave up 6 bases and J gave up 4 bases, with 14 bases separating them. The CDR3 DNA sequence: TGCAGTGCCTACCTCCCGACGGCAGATACGCAGTATTTT. Protein: CSAYLPTADTQYF.

This clonotype was picked up many times. This rearrangement joins TRBV5-6 to TRBJ2-5; D is perhaps TRBD1 or TRBD2 (5 bases each). The CDR3 is 15 amino acids. Germline V lookup: CDR1 SGHDT, CDR2 YYEEEE. Deletions cut 0 bases from V and 2 bases from J, with 11 bases between. CDR3 sequence reads: CASSLVWGPQETQYF. CDR3 in DNA: TGTGCCAGCAGCTTGGTTTGGGGACCGCAAGAGACCCAGTACTTC.

This clonotype was counted many times. The J gene is TRBJ2-3, the V gene TRBV11-2; 9 positions match TRBD2. Trimming at V came to 5 bases and at J to 2 bases, leaving 14 bases not matched to a gene. CDR3 length: 18 amino acids. Germline V gives CDR1 SGHAT, CDR2 FQNNGV. For the CDR3, the DNA is TGTGCCAGCAGCCAAAGGCTAGCGGGGCCCCTAACCACAGATACGCAGTATTTT. Residues: CASSQRLAGPLTTDTQYF.

V gene TRBV6-2 or TRBV6-3 combines with J gene TRBJ2-3; D possibly corresponds to TRBD1 (6 bases). Deletions cut 4 bases from V and 5 bases from J, with 10 bases between. Germline V gene data show CDR1 as MNHEY and CDR2 as SVGEGT. This CDR3 region has 13 residues. The CDR3 DNA is TGTGCCAGCAGTTGGGACAATATAGATACGCAGTATTTT. It translates to CASSWDNIDTQYF.

This clonotype was counted at least ten times. The rearrangement joins TRBV29-1 to TRBJ2-5; TRBD1 is a possible D gene (6 bases). The V end lost 8 bases, the J end lost 0 bases, and 16 bases lay between the germline ends. The CDR3 consists of 14 residues. The germline V gene encodes CDR1 SQVTM and CDR2 ANQGSEA. CDR3 in DNA: TGCAGCTCCCTGGGACACCAGTACCAAGAGACCCAGTACTTC. Translation: CSSLGHQYQETQYF.

This clonotype came up many times. The rearrangement uses TRBV3-1 and TRBJ2-6; 9 bases are shared with TRBD1. The junction had 3 bases not matched to a gene; V was cut back by 1 base and J by 2 bases. The CDR3 is 17 residues long. Germline V lookup: CDR1 LGHDT, CDR2 YNNKEL (reference sequence). CDR3 DNA: TGTGCCAGCAGCCAAGGGGACAGGGTAACTGGGGCCAACGTCCTGACTTTC. This codes for CASSQGDRVTGANVLTF.

This clonotype was seen at least ten times. This chain links TRBV18 with TRBJ2-3; the match to TRBD1 covers 9 bases. V lost 1 base, J lost 4 bases, and 9 bases stayed unmatched. The V gene's germline CDR1 is KGHSH and CDR2 LQKENI. This CDR3 has 17 residues. The CDR3 is CASSPRILDRGSDTQYF. The CDR3 DNA reads TGTGCCAGCTCACCACGGATATTGGACAGGGGATCAGATACGCAGTATTTT.

This clonotype was found many times. The J gene is TRBJ2-1, the V gene TRBV19; D gene unclear. The CDR3 contains 15 residues. Germline assignment: CDR1 LNHDA and CDR2 SQIVND (reference sequence). V lost 5 bases and J lost 2, with 13 bases in between. Written as DNA, the CDR3 is TGTGCCAGTAGTCGCATACCCAGCACCTACAATGAGCAGTTCTTC. Amino acid sequence: CASSRIPSTYNEQFF.

A note on this clonotype: A far larger clone is only one base removed, so a read error is likely. V usage is TRBV10-3 and J usage is TRBJ2-7, with TRBD1 as a possible D gene (7 bases). CDR1 ENHRY and CDR2 SYGVKD come from the germline V gene. Trimming left V 5 bases short and J 0 bases short, with 14 bases between. CDR3 length: 15 residues. This CDR3 is CAISYGGGSSYEQYF. In DNA form, the CDR3 reads TGTGCCATCAGTTACGGAGGGGGCAGCTCCTACGAGCAGTACTTC.

As concerns this clonotype: Germline is not matched at one junction end, which may reflect a read error. V gene TRBV7-8 combines with J gene TRBJ2-1; D gene ambiguous. Looked up from germline, CDR1 is SGHVS and CDR2 is FQNEAQ. This CDR3 comprises 17 residues. This CDR3 is CASCLGPSGSAYNEQFF. The CDR3 DNA sequence: TGTGCCAGCTGCTTAGGGCCTAGTGGAAGCGCCTACAATGAGCAGTTCTTC.

The table lists this clonotype with many counts. The V call is TRBV29-1, the J call TRBJ2-1, with D unresolved. Trimming stripped 7 bases from V and 6 bases from J, with 13 bases between. CDR1 is SQVTM, CDR2 ANQGSEA, per germline. The CDR3 runs 12 residues. As DNA, the CDR3 is TGCAGCGGTCAACTTGACCTCAATGAGCAGTTCTTC. Protein product: CSGQLDLNEQFF.

This clonotype is labeled medium-sized. The rearrangement uses TRBV5-1 and TRBJ2-1; 8 bases agree with TRBD1. This CDR3 has 13 residues. From germline, CDR1 is SGHRS and CDR2 YFSETQ. V was clipped by 2 bases and J by 6 bases; unmatched bases: 1. CDR3 nucleotides: TGCGCCAGCAGCTTTACAGGGGGCAATGAGCAGTTCTTC. As protein: CASSFTGGNEQFF. Full variable domain (missing parts from reference TRBV5-1 and TRBJ2-1): KAGVTQTPRYLIKTRGQQVTLSCSPISGHRSVSWYQQTPGQGLQFLFEYFSETQRNKGNFPGRFSGRQFSNSRSEMNVSTLELGDSALYLCASSFTGGNEQFFGPGTRLTVL.

In its sample, this clonotype was seen many times. The rearrangement joins TRBV2 to TRBJ1-1, with D tentatively TRBD1 (6 bases). The germline CDR1 and CDR2 sequences are SNHLY and FYNNEI. Trimming took 3 bases from V and 0 from J, leaving 17 bases between them. This CDR3 is built from 17 residues. The CDR3 reads CASSEWGGAGVNTEAFF. Written as DNA, the CDR3 is TGTGCCAGCAGTGAGTGGGGAGGGGCAGGGGTGAACACTGAAGCTTTCTTT.

The rearrangement links TRBV7-9 to TRBJ2-3; D gene ambiguous. V shed 1 base and J shed 4 bases, with 9 bases lying between them. This CDR3 has 14 residues. Per germline, CDR1 SEHNR and CDR2 FQNEAQ (reference sequence). CDR3 sequence (DNA): TGTGCCAGCAGCTTAGGTGTGTCCCCAGATACGCAGTATTTT. Amino acid sequence: CASSLGVSPDTQYF.

This clonotype has at least ten counts. J is TRBJ2-2 and V is TRBV20-1, with 8 bases lining up with TRBD2. The CDR3 spans 15 residues. Germline-derived CDR1 and CDR2 are DFQATT and SNEGSKA (reference sequence). V shed 5 bases and J 4 bases; nucleotides not matched to a gene: 9. The CDR3 region is CSAGGGQSGTGELFF. As DNA, the CDR3 is TGCAGTGCTGGCGGGGGGCAGTCGGGCACCGGGGAGCTGTTTTTT.

This clonotype was detected many times. The chain has TRBV6-1 and TRBJ2-7; D possibly uses TRBD1 or TRBD2 (5 bases each). CDR1 and CDR2 from the germline V gene are MNHNS and SASEGT. Trimming pared 7 bases from V and 2 bases from J, leaving 18 bases between. The CDR3 is 15 residues long. CDR3 residues: CASIERPGPPYEQYF. The CDR3 nucleotides read TGTGCCAGCATCGAGAGGCCGGGGCCCCCCTACGAGCAGTACTTC.

Many counts were recorded for this clonotype. Written as DNA, the CDR3 is TGTGCCACCAGTGTAGGGGGAGCGGTGGGGGGCACAGATACGCAGTATTTT. It specifies CATSVGGAVGGTDTQYF. The chain employs TRBV24-1 and TRBJ2-3, with a weak D call TRBD1 (6 bases). Between the trimmed V and J ends, which lost 5 bases and 1 base, there was a span of 18 bases. Germline CDR1 and CDR2: KGHDR and SFDVKD. The CDR3 loop spans 17 amino acids.

This clonotype was seen a few times. The rearrangement links TRBV27 to TRBJ2-5; 8 bases agree with TRBD1. Germline V CDR1 and CDR2: MNHEY, SMNVEV (reference sequence). The CDR3 length is 14 residues. Unmatched junction bases numbered 8, after V lost 6 bases and J lost 5 bases. CDR3 protein: CASRDRGVPETQYF. The DNA for the CDR3 is TGTGCCAGCAGAGACAGGGGAGTTCCGGAGACCCAGTACTTC.

By share, this clonotype ranks as medium-sized (0.01 to 0.1%). The CDR3 loop is CSARDWGNSVNTEAFF. The DNA for the CDR3 is TGCAGTGCTAGAGATTGGGGGAACTCCGTGAACACTGAAGCTTTCTTT. The chain uses TRBV20-1 and TRBJ1-1; TRBD1 might be the D (5 bases). This CDR3 region has 16 residues. Germline CDR1 DFQATT, CDR2 SNEGSKA (reference sequence). The ends were cut back, 0 bases at V and 0 bases at J, with 14 bases in the middle.

About this clonotype itself: This sequence is one base from a far larger clone and is likely a read error. The chain recombines TRBV11-2 with TRBJ1-2, with D unclear. Trimming shortened V by 4 bases and J by 7 bases, and 13 bases separated the two germline ends. From germline, CDR1 is SGHAT and CDR2 FQNNGV. The CDR3 consists of 13 residues. CDR3 nucleotide sequence: TGTGCCAGCAGCTCGGACGGTCTCTGTGGCTACACCTTC. Translating it yields CASSSDGLCGYTF.